The text below deals with one T cell receptor beta chain. The assay was immunoSEQ multiplex PCR, and TCRdb's table has in-frame clones only and misses some. Of more than 20,000 clones listed, around 80% are singletons. The data were taken from a study of preoperative IRX-2 immunotherapy in early breast cancer. The treatment denotes: preoperative locoregional IRX-2 cytokine immunotherapy. Samples came from a phase Ib trial of preoperative locoregional IRX-2 cytokine immunotherapy. This TCR came from a human donor with breast cancer. The source material was lymph node tissue, sampled after IRX-2 immunotherapy.

The CDR3, as DNA: TGCAGCGTTGGGCCCGGGGGTTGGGACACTGAAGCTTTCTTT. Residues: CSVGPGGWDTEAFF. The rearrangement uses TRBV29-1 and TRBJ1-1; a possible D gene is TRBD1 (5 bases). CDR3 size: 14 residues. Germline assignment: CDR1 SQVTM and CDR2 ANQGSEA. V shed 4 bases and J shed 3 bases, with 15 bases lying between them.